This TCR beta chain stems from a study of cytomegalovirus exposure and HLA in healthy donors. Note on this clone: Its target is unknown.

Study findings and constraints: Based on reports, TCR beta sequences accurately predicted HLA-A and HLA-B alleles for most subjects. The majority of CMV-associated TCR beta chains were reported as apparently HLA-restricted in a later analysis. Association of a missense DCLRE1C variant with TCR beta V- and J-gene trimming was reported in a later analysis.

Use of 60 Vbeta and 13 Jbeta primers characterized the PCR. The method was immunoSEQ multiplex PCR; TCRdb's version includes in-frame clones alone and lacks a portion of them. The table for this sample gives approximately 70,000 clones. Germline CDR1 reads LNHDA; CDR2 reads SQIVND (reference sequence). V was trimmed by 10 bases and J by 3 bases, leaving 18 bases between them. The CDR3 covers 14 residues. The receptor was isolated from a young woman in good health and CMV-seronegative. The V and J genes are TRBV19 and TRBJ1-1; TRBD1 is a possible D gene (6 bases). Sample: PBMCs. CDR3 protein: CATSGVGLDTEAFF. CDR3 coding DNA: TGTGCCACCTCAGGGGTGGGCCTTGACACTGAAGCTTTCTTT.